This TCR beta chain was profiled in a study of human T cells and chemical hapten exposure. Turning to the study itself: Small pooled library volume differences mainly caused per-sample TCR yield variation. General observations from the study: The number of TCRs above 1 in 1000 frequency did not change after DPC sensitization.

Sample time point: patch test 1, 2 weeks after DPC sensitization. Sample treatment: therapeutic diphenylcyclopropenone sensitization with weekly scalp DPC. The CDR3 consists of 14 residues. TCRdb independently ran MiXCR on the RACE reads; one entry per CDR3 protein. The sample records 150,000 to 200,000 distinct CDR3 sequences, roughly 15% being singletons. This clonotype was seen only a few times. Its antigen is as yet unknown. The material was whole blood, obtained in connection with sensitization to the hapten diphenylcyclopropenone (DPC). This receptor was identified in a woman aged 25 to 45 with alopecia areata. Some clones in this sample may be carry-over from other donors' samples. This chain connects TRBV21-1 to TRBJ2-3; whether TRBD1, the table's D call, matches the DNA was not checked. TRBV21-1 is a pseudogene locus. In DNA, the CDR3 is TGTGCCAGCAGCAATGGTCAGGGGGCAGATACGCAGTATTTT. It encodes CASSNGQGADTQYF.